The clone carrying this T cell receptor (beta chain) has a handful of counts. Its antigen is unidentified. The CDR3 consists of 13 residues. Germline CDR1 reads DFQATT; CDR2 reads SNEGSKA (reference sequence). After removal of 6 bases from V and 6 bases from J, the junction contained 6 bases not matched to a gene. These data come from a study of response to subunit inactivated influenza vaccine. TCRdb analysed the RT-PCR reads with MiXCR anew, one entry per CDR3 protein. The sample lists 500,000 or so distinct CDR3 sequences; more than 15% were seen once. Whole-study results and caveats: Authors suggested seasonal influenza vaccinations each recruit few new T cells.

The material was CD4+ T cells sorted from PBMCs, obtained around 2 years after vaccination. The rearrangement links TRBV20-1 to TRBJ2-1; TRBD1 matches 9 bases. The receptor was isolated from a man between 50 and 69 years old who received an inactivated influenza vaccine. The CDR3 DNA reads TGCAGTGCGGGGGACAGGGCGATCAATGAGCAGTTCTTC. Protein product: CSAGDRAINEQFF.